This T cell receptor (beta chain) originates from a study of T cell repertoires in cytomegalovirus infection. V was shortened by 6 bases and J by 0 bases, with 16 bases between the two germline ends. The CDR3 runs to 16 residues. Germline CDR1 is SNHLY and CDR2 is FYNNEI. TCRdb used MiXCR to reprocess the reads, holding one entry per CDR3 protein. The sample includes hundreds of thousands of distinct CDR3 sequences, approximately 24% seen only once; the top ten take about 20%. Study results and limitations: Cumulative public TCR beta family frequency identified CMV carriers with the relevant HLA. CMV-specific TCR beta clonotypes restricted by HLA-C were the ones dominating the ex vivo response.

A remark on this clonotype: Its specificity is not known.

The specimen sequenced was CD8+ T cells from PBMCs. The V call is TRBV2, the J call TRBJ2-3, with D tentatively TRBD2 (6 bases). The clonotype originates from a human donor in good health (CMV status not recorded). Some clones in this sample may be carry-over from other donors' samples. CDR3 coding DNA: TGTGCCAGCAGAGCCCGGACTACCGTAAGCACAGATACGCAGTATTTT. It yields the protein CASRARTTVSTDTQYF.